The 25 T cell receptor beta chains below were found in one sample sequenced in a study of CD8+ T cells in alopecia areata. Extracted RNA was reverse transcribed into cDNA, the sequencing template. Profiling relied on immunoSEQ multiplex PCR, and the TCRdb table lists in-frame clones only, not all of them. The sample records just over 150,000 clones, 55% to 75% being singletons. Treatment indicated: oral pan-JAK inhibitor, 5-10 mg twice daily. Source: CD4+ T cells sorted from blood, taken at week 4, from a patient treated with tofacitinib. The source of these receptors is a human donor with alopecia areata.

The chain joins TRBV27 to TRBJ2-5; D is uncertain. The CDR3 runs 14 residues. V was trimmed by 4 bases and J by 0 bases, leaving 9 bases between them. Per the germline V gene, CDR1 is MNHEY and CDR2 is SMNVEV (reference sequence). CDR3 bases: TGTGCCAGCAGTTCCTCAATGTACCAAGAGACCCAGTACTTC. Its protein product is CASSSSMYQETQYF.

The chain is built from TRBV30 and TRBJ2-2; D is ambiguous. Germline V gene data show CDR1 as GTSNPN and CDR2 as SVGIG (reference sequence). The CDR3 sequence is 11 residues long. V lost 2 bases, J lost 7 bases, and 5 bases lay in between. The CDR3 spells CAWSSLGELFF. The CDR3 nucleotides are TGTGCCTGGAGTTCGCTCGGGGAGCTGTTTTTT. Supplemented by reference TRBV30 and TRBJ2-2, the full variable domain reads SQTIHQWPATLVQPVGSPLSLECTVEGTSNPNLYWYRQAAGRGLQLLFYSVGIGQISSEVPQNLSASRPQDRQFILSSKKLLLSDSGFYLCAWSSLGELFFGEGSRLTVL.

This rearrangement joins TRBV4-3 to TRBJ1-6; D is undetermined. Trimming took off 0 bases at V and 7 bases at J, with 13 bases between the two ends. This CDR3 contains 16 residues. Germline V CDR1 and CDR2: LGHNA, YSLEER. The CDR3 loop reads CASSQDSGSGNSPLHF. The DNA for the CDR3 is TGCGCCAGCAGCCAAGACTCGGGCTCCGGGAATTCACCCCTCCACTTT.

The chain recombines TRBV30 with TRBJ2-7; D might be TRBD1 or TRBD2, each matching 5 bases. Between the trimmed V and J ends, which lost 5 bases and 12 bases, there was a span of 17 bases. The CDR3 spans 11 residues. CDR1 is GTSNPN and CDR2 is SVGIG in the germline V gene (reference sequence). CDR3 DNA sequence: TGTGCCTGGGGCCCCGGTGGGGGTACGTACTTC. It is translated as CAWGPGGGTYF.

This clone turned up a few times. CDR3: CASSPDRTTDTQYF. The DNA for the CDR3 is TGCGCCAGCAGCCCGGACAGGACCACAGATACGCAGTATTTT. V and J are TRBV5-1 and TRBJ2-3; TRBD1 matches 7 bases. CDR3 size: 14 residues. With 4 bases clipped from V and 2 bases from J, the junction kept 4 bases outside the gene matches. Germline lookup yields CDR1 SGHRS and CDR2 YFSETQ.

The chain recombines TRBV29-1 with TRBJ2-7, with no clear D. Trimming pared 4 bases from V and 6 bases from J, leaving 13 bases between. The CDR3 is 12 amino acids. CDR1 SQVTM and CDR2 ANQGSEA come from the germline V gene. CDR3 DNA sequence: TGCAGCGTTGGGCCACGAGTGGGCGAGCAGTACTTC. Protein product: CSVGPRVGEQYF.

This rearrangement joins TRBV30 to TRBJ1-2; 8 bases are shared with TRBD1. Germline V CDR1 and CDR2: GTSNPN, SVGIG (reference sequence). The CDR3 length is 15 residues. The V segment lost 0 bases and the J segment 4 bases; nucleotides outside the gene matches: 7. The CDR3 sequence: CAWSVNGQGSYGYTF. In DNA form, the CDR3 reads TGTGCCTGGAGTGTGAATGGACAGGGTTCCTATGGCTACACCTTC.

The sample holds a few counts of this clone. V usage is TRBV29-1 and J usage is TRBJ2-1; D perhaps matches TRBD2 (5 bases). The CDR3 has 15 residues. Germline lookup yields CDR1 SQVTM and CDR2 ANQGSEA. Trimming pared 2 bases from V and 0 bases from J, leaving 11 bases between. In DNA form, the CDR3 reads TGCAGCGTTGAAACGTGGGAGTACTCCTACAATGAGCAGTTCTTC. Residues: CSVETWEYSYNEQFF.

This rearrangement joins TRBV5-6 to TRBJ2-2; D gene unclear. The germline V and J ends were trimmed by 1 base and 5 bases, with 6 bases remaining between them. From germline, CDR1 is SGHDT and CDR2 YYEEEE. The CDR3 has 13 residues. The CDR3 sequence is CASSLYGTGELFF. The CDR3 DNA sequence: TGTGCCAGCAGCTTGTACGGTACCGGGGAGCTGTTTTTT.

The rearrangement links TRBV30 to TRBJ2-3; possible D gene TRBD2, 6 bases. The CDR3 runs 13 residues. The ends were cut back, 4 bases at V and 3 bases at J, with 11 bases in the middle. Germline CDR1 is GTSNPN and CDR2 is SVGIG (reference sequence). The CDR3 bases are TGTGCCTGGAACCGGGGGAATACAGATACGCAGTATTTT. It specifies CAWNRGNTDTQYF.

This clone has more than one count but fewer than ten. V is TRBV30 and J is TRBJ2-7; D unresolved. Germline V gene sequence: CDR1 GTSNPN, CDR2 SVGIG (reference sequence). The CDR3 sequence is 12 residues long. V lost 2 bases to trimming and J lost 3 bases, with 8 bases between them. Written as DNA, the CDR3 is TGTGCCTGGAGTTACGGAATCTACGAGCAGTACTTC. Protein: CAWSYGIYEQYF.

V gene TRBV5-1 combines with J gene TRBJ1-2; D is unresolved. Deletions cut 2 bases from V and 4 bases from J, with 6 bases between. Germline CDR1 SGHRS, CDR2 YFSETQ. There are 12 residues in the CDR3. Here the CDR3 reads CASSFGLYGYTF. DNA for the CDR3: TGCGCCAGCAGCTTCGGCCTCTATGGCTACACCTTC.

Written as DNA, the CDR3 is TGTGCCTGGAGTGGGGGAAGTACTAGCATAGAATACAATGAGCAGTTCTTC. Protein product: CAWSGGSTSIEYNEQFF. V gene TRBV30 combines with J gene TRBJ2-1; possible D gene TRBD2, 6 bases. The CDR3 spans 17 residues. Trimming removed 1 base at V and 4 bases at J, with 20 bases between. Per germline, CDR1 GTSNPN and CDR2 SVGIG (reference sequence).

This chain uses TRBV29-1 with TRBJ1-1; D is uncertain. Trimming cost V 3 bases and J 4 bases, with 12 bases left between them. Germline CDR1 is SQVTM and CDR2 is ANQGSEA. This CDR3 contains 13 residues. CDR3 sequence reads: CSVETRSGTEAFF. CDR3 DNA sequence: TGCAGCGTTGAGACAAGGTCGGGCACTGAAGCTTTCTTT.

The genes are TRBV30 and TRBJ2-7; 10 bases are shared with TRBD1. This CDR3 region has 13 residues. Looked up from germline, CDR1 is GTSNPN and CDR2 is SVGIG (reference sequence). The V and J ends lost 3 bases and 9 bases, in that order; junction bases with no gene match: 8. The CDR3 spells CAWRKTGGARQYF. Written as DNA, the CDR3 is TGTGCCTGGAGGAAGACAGGGGGCGCGCGGCAGTACTTC.

This chain uses TRBV7-6 with TRBJ2-7; D call uncertain. The CDR3 has 10 amino acids. The V gene lost 8 bases and the J gene lost 5 bases, with 7 bases spanning the gap. In germline, CDR1 is SGHVS, CDR2 FNYEAQ. CDR3: CASCCHEQYF. DNA for the CDR3: TGTGCCAGCTGCTGCCACGAGCAGTACTTC.

This rearrangement joins TRBV2 to TRBJ2-7; D perhaps matches TRBD2 (5 bases). Per germline, CDR1 SNHLY and CDR2 FYNNEI. The CDR3 runs to 13 residues. Trimming took 7 bases from V and 9 from J, leaving 19 bases between them. Here the CDR3 reads CASIQTARGSQYF. CDR3 DNA: TGTGCCAGCATTCAGACTGCGAGAGGGTCGCAGTACTTC.

A few counts support this clone. This rearrangement joins TRBV7-6 to TRBJ1-5; unclear D gene. The V end lost 1 base, the J end lost 5 bases, and 6 bases lay between the germline ends. Germline CDR1 and CDR2: SGHVS and FNYEAQ. The CDR3 is 13 residues long. The CDR3 sequence: CASSLGGDQPQHF. Here the CDR3 DNA reads TGTGCCAGCAGCTTAGGGGGAGATCAGCCCCAGCATTTT.

The CDR3 DNA is TGCAGCGTTGACGGTGGGACTAATGAAAAACTGTTTTTT. Translating it yields CSVDGGTNEKLFF. The chain is built from TRBV29-1 and TRBJ1-4; D unresolved. The CDR3 length is 13 residues. Germline CDR1 is SQVTM and CDR2 is ANQGSEA. The ends were cut back, 3 bases at V and 2 bases at J, with 7 bases in the middle.

The rearrangement links TRBV4-1 to TRBJ1-2, with a possible D match to TRBD1 (6 bases). Germline assignment: CDR1 MGHRA and CDR2 YSYEKL. This CDR3 is 16 amino acids long. Between the trimmed V and J ends, which lost 0 bases and 4 bases, there was a span of 15 bases. CDR3 nucleotide sequence: TGCGCCAGCAGCCAAGAGCCGGGACAAGGACTCTATGGCTACACCTTC. Translation gives CASSQEPGQGLYGYTF.

CDR3 coding DNA: TGCGCCAGCAGCCTCAACAGGGCAGAGACTGAAAAACTGTTTTTT. Translating it yields CASSLNRAETEKLFF. The chain recombines TRBV5-1 with TRBJ1-4, with D tentatively TRBD1 (6 bases). The CDR3 runs 15 residues. The V and J ends lost 4 bases and 7 bases respectively, with 17 bases between them. Per the germline V gene, CDR1 is SGHRS and CDR2 is YFSETQ.

The rearrangement links TRBV9 to TRBJ1-2; 7 nucleotides agree with TRBD1. The germline V gene encodes CDR1 SGDLS and CDR2 YYNGEE. The CDR3 covers 16 residues. Unmatched junction bases numbered 12, after V lost 3 bases and J lost 4 bases. This chain's CDR3 is CASSAIDRDGIYGYTF. CDR3 DNA: TGTGCCAGCAGCGCGATCGACAGGGATGGTATCTATGGCTACACCTTC.

This clone came up a few times. The chain uses TRBV9 and TRBJ2-1; D gene unclear. Germline V lookup: CDR1 SGDLS, CDR2 YYNGEE. The CDR3 extends over 9 amino acids. V was trimmed by 5 bases and J by 7 bases, leaving 1 base between them. CDR3 amino acids: CASRNEQFF. In nucleotides, the CDR3 is TGTGCCAGCAGGAATGAGCAGTTCTTC. Full variable domain (missing parts from reference TRBV9 and TRBJ2-1): DSGVTQTPKHLITATGQRVTLRCSPRSGDLSVYWYQQSLDQGLQFLIQYYNGEERAKGNILERFSAQQFPDLHSELNLSSLELGDSALYFCASRNEQFFGPGTRLTVL.

This clone was counted a single time. Other nucleotide sequences in the sample specify the same CDR3. The chain uses TRBV30 and TRBJ1-6; tentatively, D is TRBD1 (5 bases). V was clipped by 3 bases and J by 9 bases, with 12 bases between them. The CDR3 runs 13 residues. Germline assignment: CDR1 GTSNPN and CDR2 SVGIG (reference sequence). The DNA of the CDR3 is TGTGCCTGGAGCGGGACCGTGGGTTCACCCCTCCACTTT. Translated: CAWSGTVGSPLHF.

This clone was observed a single time. The chain employs TRBV29-1 and TRBJ2-6; 9 bases fit TRBD1. This CDR3 spans 18 amino acids. Trimming removed 1 base from V and 4 bases from J; junction bases left unmatched: 11. Germline CDR1 is SQVTM and CDR2 is ANQGSEA. The CDR3 here is CSVEGPTGGLGGANVLTF. In nucleotides, the CDR3 is TGCAGCGTTGAAGGCCCTACAGGGGGCCTAGGAGGGGCCAACGTCCTGACTTTC.